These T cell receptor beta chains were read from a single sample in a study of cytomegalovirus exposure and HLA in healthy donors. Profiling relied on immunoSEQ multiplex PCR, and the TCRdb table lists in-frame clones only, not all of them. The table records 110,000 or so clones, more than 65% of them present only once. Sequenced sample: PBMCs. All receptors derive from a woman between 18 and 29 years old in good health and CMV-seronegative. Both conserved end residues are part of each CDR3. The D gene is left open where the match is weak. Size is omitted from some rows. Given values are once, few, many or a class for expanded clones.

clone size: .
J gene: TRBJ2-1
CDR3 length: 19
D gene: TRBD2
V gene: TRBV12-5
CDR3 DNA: TGTGCTAGTGGTACTAGGGGACTAGCGGGACCCTGGGGGAACAATGAGCAGTTCTTC
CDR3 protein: CASGTRGLAGPWGNNEQFF

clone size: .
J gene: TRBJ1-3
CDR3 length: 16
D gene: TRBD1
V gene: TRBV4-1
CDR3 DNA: TGCGCCAGCAGCCAAGGGACAGGGGCAGGTGGAAACACCATATATTTT
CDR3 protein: CASSQGTGAGGNTIYF

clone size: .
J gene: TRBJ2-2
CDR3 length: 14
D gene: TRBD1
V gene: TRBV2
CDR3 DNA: TGTGCCAGCAGTAAACAGGGGGCGACCGGGGAGCTGTTTTTT
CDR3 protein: CASSKQGATGELFF

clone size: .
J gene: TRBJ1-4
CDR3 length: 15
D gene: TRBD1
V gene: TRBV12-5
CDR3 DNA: TGTGCTAGTGGTTTGGATCGTCCAGGGGGTGAAAAACTGTTTTTT
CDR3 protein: CASGLDRPGGEKLFF

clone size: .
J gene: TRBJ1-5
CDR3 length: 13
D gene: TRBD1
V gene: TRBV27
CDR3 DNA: TGTGCCAGCAGTTGGGACAGCCTAAATCCCCAGCATTTT
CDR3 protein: CASSWDSLNPQHF

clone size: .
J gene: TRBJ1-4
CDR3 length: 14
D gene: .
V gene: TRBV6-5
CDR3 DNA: TGTGCCAGCAGCCGCACACCAGGGGATGAAAAACTGTTTTTT
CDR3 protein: CASSRTPGDEKLFF

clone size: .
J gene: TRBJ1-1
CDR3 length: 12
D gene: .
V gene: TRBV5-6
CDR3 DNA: TGTGCCAGCAGCTTCAGTCCCACTGAAGCTTTCTTT
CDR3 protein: CASSFSPTEAFF

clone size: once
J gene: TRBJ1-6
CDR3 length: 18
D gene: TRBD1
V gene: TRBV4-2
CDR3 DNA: TGTGCCAGCAGCCAAGTTTATGACAGGGGGCCTTCCAGTTCACCCCTCCACTTT
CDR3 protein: CASSQVYDRGPSSSPLHF

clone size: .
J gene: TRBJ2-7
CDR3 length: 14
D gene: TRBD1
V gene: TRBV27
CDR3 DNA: TGTGCCAGCAGCATCGAGGGACAGAACTACGAGCAGTACTTC
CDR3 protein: CASSIEGQNYEQYF

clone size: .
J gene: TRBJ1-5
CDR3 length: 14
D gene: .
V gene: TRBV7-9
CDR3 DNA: TGTGCCAGCAGCTTACAGGCATCGAGTCAGCCCCAGCATTTT
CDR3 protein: CASSLQASSQPQHF

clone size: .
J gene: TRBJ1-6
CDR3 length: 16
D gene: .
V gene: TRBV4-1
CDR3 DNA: TGCGCCAGCAGCCAAGATGGGGACATCTGGAATTCACCCCTCCACTTT
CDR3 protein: CASSQDGDIWNSPLHF

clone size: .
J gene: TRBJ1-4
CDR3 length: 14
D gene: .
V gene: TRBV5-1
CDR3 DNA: TGCGCCAGCAGCTCTGACAGTTCTAATGAAAAACTGTTTTTT
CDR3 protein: CASSSDSSNEKLFF

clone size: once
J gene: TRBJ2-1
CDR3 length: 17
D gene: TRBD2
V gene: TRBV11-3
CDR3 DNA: TGTGCCAGCAGCTTTTCCGGGGCTAGCGGGACGAGCAATGAGCAGTTCTTC
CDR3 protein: CASSFSGASGTSNEQFF

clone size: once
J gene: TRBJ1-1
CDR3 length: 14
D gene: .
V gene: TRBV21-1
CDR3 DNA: TGTGCCAGCACCCCGACGTCGGACAGGGGATGTGCTTTCTTT
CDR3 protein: CASTPTSDRGCAFF

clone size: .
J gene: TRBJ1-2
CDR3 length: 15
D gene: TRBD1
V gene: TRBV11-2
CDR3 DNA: TGTGCCAGCAGCCAAGGACAGGGGGATTTGTATGGCTACACCTTC
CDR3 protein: CASSQGQGDLYGYTF

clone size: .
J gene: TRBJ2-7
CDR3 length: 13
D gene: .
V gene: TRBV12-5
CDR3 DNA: TGTGCTAGTGGTTTGGGGGGCCACTACGAGCAGTACTTC
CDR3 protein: CASGLGGHYEQYF

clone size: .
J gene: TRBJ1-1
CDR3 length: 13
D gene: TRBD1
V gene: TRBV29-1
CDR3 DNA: TGCAGCGTGGAGACAGGGAGAGGGACTGAAGCTTTCTTT
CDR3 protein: CSVETGRGTEAFF

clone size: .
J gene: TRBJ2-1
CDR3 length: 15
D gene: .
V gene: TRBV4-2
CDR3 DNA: TGTGCCAGCAGCCAAGATTATCCAGTCTCAGGTGAGCAGTTCTTC
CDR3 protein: CASSQDYPVSGEQFF

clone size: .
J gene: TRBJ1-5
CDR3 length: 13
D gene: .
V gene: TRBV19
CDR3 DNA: TGTGCCAGTAGCTGGGGGGGCAATCAGCCCCGGCATTTT
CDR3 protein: CASSWGGNQPRHF

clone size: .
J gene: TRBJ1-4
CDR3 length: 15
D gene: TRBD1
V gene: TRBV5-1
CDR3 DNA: TGCGCCAGCAGCTTGGAGGGGACAGGGCTGGAAAAACTGTTTTTT
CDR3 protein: CASSLEGTGLEKLFF

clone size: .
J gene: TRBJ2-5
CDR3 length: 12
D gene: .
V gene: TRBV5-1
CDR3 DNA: TGCGCCAGCAGCTTGGAGATCGGGACCCAGTACTTC
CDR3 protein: CASSLEIGTQYF

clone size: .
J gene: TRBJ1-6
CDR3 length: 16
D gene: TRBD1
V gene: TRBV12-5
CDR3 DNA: TGTGCTAGTGGTTTGGTATGGGAAGGGGGCTGGACACCCCTCCACTTT
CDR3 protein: CASGLVWEGGWTPLHF

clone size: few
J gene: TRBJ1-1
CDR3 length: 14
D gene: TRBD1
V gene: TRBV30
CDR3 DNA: TGTGCCTGGAATCATTGGACAGGGAACACTGAAGCTTTCTTT
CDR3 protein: CAWNHWTGNTEAFF

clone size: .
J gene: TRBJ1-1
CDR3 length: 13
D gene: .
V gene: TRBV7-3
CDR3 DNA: TGTGCCAGCAGCTTAATTTCAGGGACTGAAGCTTTCTTT
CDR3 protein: CASSLISGTEAFF

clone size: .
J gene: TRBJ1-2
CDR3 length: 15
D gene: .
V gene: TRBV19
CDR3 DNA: TGTGCCAGTAGACCCGGGGTCCTCCGGCTGGAGGGCTACACCTTC
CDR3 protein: CASRPGVLRLEGYTF

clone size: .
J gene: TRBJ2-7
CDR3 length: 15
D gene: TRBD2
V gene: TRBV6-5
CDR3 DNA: TGTGCCAGCAGTTACTCAACTAGCGGCACCTACGAGCAGTACTTC
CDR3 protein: CASSYSTSGTYEQYF

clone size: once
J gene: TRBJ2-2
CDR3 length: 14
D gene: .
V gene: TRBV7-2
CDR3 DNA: TGTGCCAGCAGCTTAGCACCGTCGGCCGGGGAGCTGTTTTTT
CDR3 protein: CASSLAPSAGELFF

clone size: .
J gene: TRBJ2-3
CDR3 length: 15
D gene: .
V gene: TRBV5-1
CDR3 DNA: TGCGCCAGCAGTAGGAGTCAGGGCGGTTCAGATACGCAGTATTTT
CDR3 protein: CASSRSQGGSDTQYF

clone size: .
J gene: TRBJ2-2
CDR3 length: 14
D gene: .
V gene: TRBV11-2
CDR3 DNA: TGTGCCAGCAGCTTAGGACAGCTTAACCGGGAGCTGTTTTTT
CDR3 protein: CASSLGQLNRELFF

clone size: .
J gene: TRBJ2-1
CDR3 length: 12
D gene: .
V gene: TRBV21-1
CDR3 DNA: TGTGCCAGCACCAGGGACTCCCGCGAGCAGTTCTTC
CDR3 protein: CASTRDSREQFF

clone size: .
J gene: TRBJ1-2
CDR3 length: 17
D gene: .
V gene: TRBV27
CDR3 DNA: TGTGCCAGCAGTTTGGAGTTCGGAACAGACGGACAGTATGGCTACACCTTC
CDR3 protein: CASSLEFGTDGQYGYTF

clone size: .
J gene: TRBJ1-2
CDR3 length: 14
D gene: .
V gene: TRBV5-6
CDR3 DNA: TGTGCCAGCAGCGCAACCTCAGGGGCCCATGGCTACACCTTC
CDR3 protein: CASSATSGAHGYTF

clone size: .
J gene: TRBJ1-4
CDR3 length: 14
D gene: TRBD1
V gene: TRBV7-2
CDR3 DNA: TGTGCCAGCAGCATGGGACAGGTCCTTGAAAAACTGTTTTTT
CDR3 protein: CASSMGQVLEKLFF

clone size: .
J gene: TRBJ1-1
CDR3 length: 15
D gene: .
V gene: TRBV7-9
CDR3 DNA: TGTGCCAGCAGCTTAGAGGCCAGGGGCAGTACTGAAGCTTTCTTT
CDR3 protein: CASSLEARGSTEAFF

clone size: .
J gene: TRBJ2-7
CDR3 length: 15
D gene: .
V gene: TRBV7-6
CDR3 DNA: TGTGCCAGCAGCCGCGACCCCTTTGACTCCTACGAGCAGTACTTC
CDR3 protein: CASSRDPFDSYEQYF

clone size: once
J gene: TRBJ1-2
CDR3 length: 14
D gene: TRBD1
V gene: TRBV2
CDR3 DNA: TGTGCCAGCAGCCAGGGACAGGGAATTTATGGCTACACCTTC
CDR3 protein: CASSQGQGIYGYTF

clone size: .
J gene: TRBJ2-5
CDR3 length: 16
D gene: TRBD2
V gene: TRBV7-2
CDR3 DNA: TGTGCCAGCAGCTTAAACCTAGCGGGCATGAGGGAGACCCAGTACTTC
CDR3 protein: CASSLNLAGMRETQYF

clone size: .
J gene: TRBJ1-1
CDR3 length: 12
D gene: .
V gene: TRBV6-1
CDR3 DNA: TGTGCCAGCAGTTGGCAGGGGACTGAAGCTTTCTTT
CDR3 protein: CASSWQGTEAFF

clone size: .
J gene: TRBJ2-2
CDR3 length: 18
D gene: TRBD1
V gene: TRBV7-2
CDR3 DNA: TGTGCCAGCAGCTTGCCTAGTGACAGGGGCTTGTGGACCGGGGAGCTGTTTTTT
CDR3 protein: CASSLPSDRGLWTGELFF

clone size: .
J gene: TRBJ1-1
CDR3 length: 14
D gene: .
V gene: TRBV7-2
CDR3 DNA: TGTGCCAGCAGCCGCCGACTTGAGAACACTGAAGCTTTCTTT
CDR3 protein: CASSRRLENTEAFF

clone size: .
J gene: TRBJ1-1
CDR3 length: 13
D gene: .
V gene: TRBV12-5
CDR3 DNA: TGTGCTAGTGGGTCGATATGGCGGACTGAAGCTTTCTTT
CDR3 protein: CASGSIWRTEAFF

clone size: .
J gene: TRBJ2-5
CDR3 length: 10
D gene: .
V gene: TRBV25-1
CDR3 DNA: TGTGCCAGCAAGGGGGGGGCCCAGTACTTC
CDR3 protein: CASKGGAQYF

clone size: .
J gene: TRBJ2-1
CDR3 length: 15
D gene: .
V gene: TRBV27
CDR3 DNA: TGTGCCAGCAGTCCCCTACTAAGCTCCTACAATGAGCAGTTCTTC
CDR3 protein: CASSPLLSSYNEQFF

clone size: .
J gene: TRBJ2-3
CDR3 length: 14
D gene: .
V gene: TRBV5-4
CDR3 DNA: TGTGCCAGCAGCCCCTACGAGAGCGCAGATACGCAGTATTTT
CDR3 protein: CASSPYESADTQYF

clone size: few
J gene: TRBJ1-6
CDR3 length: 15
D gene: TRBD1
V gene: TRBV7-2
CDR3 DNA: TGTGCCAGCAGCATCGGACAGGCTTATAATTCACCCCTCCACTTT
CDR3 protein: CASSIGQAYNSPLHF

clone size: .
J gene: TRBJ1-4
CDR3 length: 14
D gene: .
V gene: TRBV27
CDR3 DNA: TGTGCCAGCAGTTTCACAGGGCTTAATGAAAAACTGTTTTTT
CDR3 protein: CASSFTGLNEKLFF

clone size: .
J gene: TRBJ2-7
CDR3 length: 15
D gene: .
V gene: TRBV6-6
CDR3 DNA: TGTGCCAGCAGTTCCCGACAGGGAGGTAGTCACGAGCAGTACTTC
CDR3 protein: CASSSRQGGSHEQYF

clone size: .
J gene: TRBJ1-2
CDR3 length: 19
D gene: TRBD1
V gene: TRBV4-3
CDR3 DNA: TGCGCCAGTAGCCAAGATCGGTGGGACAGGAAAATTCCCTCCTATGGCTACACCTTC
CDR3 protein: CASSQDRWDRKIPSYGYTF

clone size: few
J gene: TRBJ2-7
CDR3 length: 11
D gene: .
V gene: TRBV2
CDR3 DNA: TGTGCCAGCAGTCAGATCTACGAGCAGTACTTC
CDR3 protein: CASSQIYEQYF

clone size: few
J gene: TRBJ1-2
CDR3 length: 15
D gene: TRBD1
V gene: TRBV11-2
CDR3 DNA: TGTGCCAGCAGCTTTGCCCCAGGGGGAAGCTATGGCTACACCTTC
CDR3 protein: CASSFAPGGSYGYTF

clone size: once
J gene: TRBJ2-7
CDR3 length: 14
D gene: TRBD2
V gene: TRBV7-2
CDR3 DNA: TGTGCCAGCAGCTTAAGGCGGGAGGACCACGAGCAGTACTTC
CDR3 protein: CASSLRREDHEQYF

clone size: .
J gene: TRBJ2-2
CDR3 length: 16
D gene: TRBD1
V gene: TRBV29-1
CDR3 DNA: TGCAGCGTTGAAGATCCGAGGACAGGCCCCAGCCGCGGGCTGTTTTTT
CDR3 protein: CSVEDPRTGPSRGLFF

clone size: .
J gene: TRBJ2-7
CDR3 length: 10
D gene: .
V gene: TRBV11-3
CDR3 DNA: TGTGCCAGGGGGCGCCACGAGCAGTACTTC
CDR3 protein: CARGRHEQYF

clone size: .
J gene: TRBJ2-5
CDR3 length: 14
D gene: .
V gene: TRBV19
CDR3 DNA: TGTGCCAGTAGTAGCGACATATCCCAAGAGACCCAGTACTTC
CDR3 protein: CASSSDISQETQYF

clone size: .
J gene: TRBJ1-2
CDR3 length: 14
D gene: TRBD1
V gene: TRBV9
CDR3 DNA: TGTGCCAGCAGCGCACAGGGACAGGGCTATGGCTACACCTTC
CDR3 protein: CASSAQGQGYGYTF

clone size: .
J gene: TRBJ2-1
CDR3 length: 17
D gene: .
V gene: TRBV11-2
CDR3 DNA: TGTGCCAGCAGTTCCCCCTCCCTAGGCTTCTCCTACAATGAGCAGTTCTTC
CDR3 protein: CASSSPSLGFSYNEQFF

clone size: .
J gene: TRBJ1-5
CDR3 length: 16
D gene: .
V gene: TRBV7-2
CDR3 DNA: TGTGCCAGCAGCTTAGTTTCAGGTTCCATCAATCAGCCCCAGCATTTT
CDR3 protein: CASSLVSGSINQPQHF

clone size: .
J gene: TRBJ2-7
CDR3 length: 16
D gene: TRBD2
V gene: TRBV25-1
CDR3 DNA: TGTGCCAGCAGTGGTCGACCGGGACTAGCGCGACACGAGCAGTACTTC
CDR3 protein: CASSGRPGLARHEQYF

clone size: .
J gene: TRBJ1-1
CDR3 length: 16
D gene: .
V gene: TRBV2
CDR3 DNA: TGTGCCAGCAGTCCGACAGGCTCGCGTATGAACACTGAAGCTTTCTTT
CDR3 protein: CASSPTGSRMNTEAFF

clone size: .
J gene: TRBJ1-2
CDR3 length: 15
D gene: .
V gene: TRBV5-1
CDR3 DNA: TGCGCCAGCAGCCCCGAGACAGCTATATCCTATGGCTACACCTTC
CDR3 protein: CASSPETAISYGYTF